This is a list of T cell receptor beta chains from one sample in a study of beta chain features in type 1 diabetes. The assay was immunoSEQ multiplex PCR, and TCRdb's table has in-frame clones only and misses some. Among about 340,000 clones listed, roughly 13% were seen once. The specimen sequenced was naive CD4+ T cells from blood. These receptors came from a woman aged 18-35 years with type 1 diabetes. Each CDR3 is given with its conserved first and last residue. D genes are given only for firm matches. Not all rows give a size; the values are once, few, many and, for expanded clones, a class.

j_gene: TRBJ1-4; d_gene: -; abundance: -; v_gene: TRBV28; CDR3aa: CASSFASYAATNEKLFF; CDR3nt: TGTGCCAGCAGTTTCGCGTCATACGCCGCAACTAATGAAAAACTGTTTTTT
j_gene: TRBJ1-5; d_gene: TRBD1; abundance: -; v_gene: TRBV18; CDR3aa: CASSPGQGNQPQHF; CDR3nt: TGTGCCAGCTCACCGGGACAGGGCAATCAGCCCCAGCATTTT
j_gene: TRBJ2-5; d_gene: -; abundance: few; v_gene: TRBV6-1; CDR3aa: CASSSGLPGQETQYF; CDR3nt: TGTGCCAGCAGTTCCGGACTACCGGGGCAAGAGACCCAGTACTTC
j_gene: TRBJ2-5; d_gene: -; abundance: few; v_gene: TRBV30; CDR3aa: CAWSVLRETQYF; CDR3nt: TGTGCCTGGAGTGTACTCAGGGAGACCCAGTACTTC
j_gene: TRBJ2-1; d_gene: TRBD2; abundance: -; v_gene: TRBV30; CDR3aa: CAWSDGAGGNEQFF; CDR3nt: TGTGCCTGGAGTGATGGGGCGGGAGGCAATGAGCAGTTCTTC
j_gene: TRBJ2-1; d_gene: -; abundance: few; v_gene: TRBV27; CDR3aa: CASSSPSRDLDNEQFF; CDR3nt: TGTGCCAGCAGTTCCCCGTCGAGGGACTTAGACAATGAGCAGTTCTTC
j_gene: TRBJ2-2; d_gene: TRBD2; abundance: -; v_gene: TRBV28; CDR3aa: CASSLGTSGTGELFF; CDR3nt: TGTGCCAGCAGTTTAGGGACTAGCGGCACCGGGGAGCTGTTTTTT
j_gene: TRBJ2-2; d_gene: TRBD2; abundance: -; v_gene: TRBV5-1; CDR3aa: CASSLAGLAGVAGELFF; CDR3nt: TGCGCCAGCAGCTTGGCGGGACTAGCGGGAGTGGCCGGGGAGCTGTTTTTT
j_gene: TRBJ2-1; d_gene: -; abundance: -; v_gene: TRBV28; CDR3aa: CASSFSYAGGEQFF; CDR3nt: TGTGCCAGCAGTTTTAGTTACGCCGGCGGGGAGCAGTTCTTC
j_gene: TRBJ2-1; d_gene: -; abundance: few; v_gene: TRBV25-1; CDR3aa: CASSEYPQGLYNEQFF; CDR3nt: TGTGCCAGCAGTGAATATCCCCAGGGACTCTACAATGAGCAGTTCTTC
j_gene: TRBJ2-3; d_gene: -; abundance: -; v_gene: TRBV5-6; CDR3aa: CASSLEGGDTQYF; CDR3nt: TGTGCCAGCAGCTTGGAAGGGGGAGATACGCAGTATTTT
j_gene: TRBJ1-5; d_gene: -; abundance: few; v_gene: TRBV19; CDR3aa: CASSIVSGGWQPQHF; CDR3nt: TGTGCCAGTAGTATAGTAAGTGGGGGGTGGCAGCCCCAGCATTTT
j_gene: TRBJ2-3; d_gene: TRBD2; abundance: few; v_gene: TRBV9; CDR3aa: CASSLGTSGRARTDTQYF; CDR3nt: TGTGCCAGCAGCCTCGGGACTAGCGGGAGGGCTAGGACAGATACGCAGTATTTT
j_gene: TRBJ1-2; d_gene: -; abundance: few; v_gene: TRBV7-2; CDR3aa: CASSLVWAGYTF; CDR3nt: TGTGCCAGCAGCTTAGTTTGGGCTGGCTACACCTTC
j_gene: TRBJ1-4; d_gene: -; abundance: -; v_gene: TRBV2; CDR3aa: CASSAQGIEKLFF; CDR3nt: TGTGCCAGCAGTGCGCAGGGGATTGAAAAACTGTTTTTT
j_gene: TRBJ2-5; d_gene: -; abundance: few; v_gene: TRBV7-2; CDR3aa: CASSLGQGEETQYF; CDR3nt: TGTGCCAGCAGCTTAGGGCAGGGCGAGGAGACCCAGTACTTC
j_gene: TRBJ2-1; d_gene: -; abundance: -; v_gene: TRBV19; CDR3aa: CASSASGGPDEQFF; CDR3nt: TGTGCCAGTAGTGCATCCGGTGGGCCGGATGAGCAGTTCTTC
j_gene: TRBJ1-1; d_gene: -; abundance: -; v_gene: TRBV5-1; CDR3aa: CASSWGDLRGNTEAFF; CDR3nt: TGCGCCAGCAGCTGGGGGGACCTCCGCGGGAACACTGAAGCTTTCTTT
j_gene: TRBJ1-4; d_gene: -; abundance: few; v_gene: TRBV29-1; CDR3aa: CSVVPGHATNEKLFF; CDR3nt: TGCAGCGTAGTCCCGGGACATGCAACTAATGAAAAACTGTTTTTT
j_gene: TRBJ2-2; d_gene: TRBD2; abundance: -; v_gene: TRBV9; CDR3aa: CASSVRAGAGELFF; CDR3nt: TGTGCCAGCAGCGTCCGCGCGGGGGCCGGGGAGCTGTTTTTT
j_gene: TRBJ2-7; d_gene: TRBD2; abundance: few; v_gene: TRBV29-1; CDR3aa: CSATAGLAGVNEQYF; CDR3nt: TGCAGCGCCACCGCGGGACTAGCGGGAGTCAACGAGCAGTACTTC
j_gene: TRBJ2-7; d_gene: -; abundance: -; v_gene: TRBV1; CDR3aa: CTSSQAPPSGRIYEQYF; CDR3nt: TGCACCAGCAGCCAAGCCCCTCCTAGCGGGAGAATCTACGAGCAGTACTTC
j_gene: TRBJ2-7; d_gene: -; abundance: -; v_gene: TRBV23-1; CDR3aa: CASSQRVGGEGEQYF; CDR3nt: TGCGCCAGCAGTCAACGGGTAGGGGGTGAAGGCGAGCAGTACTTC
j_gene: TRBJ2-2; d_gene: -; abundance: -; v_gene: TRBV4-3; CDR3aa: CASSQVNYNTGELFF; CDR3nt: TGCGCCAGCAGCCAAGTAAACTACAACACCGGGGAGCTGTTTTTT
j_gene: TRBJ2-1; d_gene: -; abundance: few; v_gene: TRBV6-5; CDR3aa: CASSRRNEQFF; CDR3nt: TGTGCCAGCAGTAGGAGGAATGAGCAGTTCTTC
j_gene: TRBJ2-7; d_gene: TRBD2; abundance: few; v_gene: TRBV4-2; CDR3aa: CASSQVVSGRESEQYF; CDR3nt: TGTGCCAGCAGCCAAGTTGTGAGCGGGAGGGAATCCGAGCAGTACTTC
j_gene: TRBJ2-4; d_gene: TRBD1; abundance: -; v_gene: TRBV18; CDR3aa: CASSPPTGHQYF; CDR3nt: TGTGCCAGCTCACCACCGACAGGGCATCAGTACTTC
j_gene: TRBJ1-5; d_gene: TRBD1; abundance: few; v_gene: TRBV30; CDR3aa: CAWSTLGTGGNQPQHF; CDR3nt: TGTGCCTGGAGTACCCTCGGGACAGGGGGCAATCAGCCCCAGCATTTT
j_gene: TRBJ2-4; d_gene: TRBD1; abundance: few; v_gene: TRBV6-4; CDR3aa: CASLSDRGTDIQYF; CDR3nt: TGTGCCAGCCTCTCAGACAGGGGGACAGACATTCAGTACTTC
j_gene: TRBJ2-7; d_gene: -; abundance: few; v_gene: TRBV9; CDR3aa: CASSVVPGSYEQYF; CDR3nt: TGTGCCAGCAGCGTAGTCCCGGGATCCTACGAGCAGTACTTC
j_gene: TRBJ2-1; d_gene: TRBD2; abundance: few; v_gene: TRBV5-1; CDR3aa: CASGIAGIDNEQFF; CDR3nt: TGCGCCAGCGGAATAGCGGGAATCGACAATGAGCAGTTCTTC
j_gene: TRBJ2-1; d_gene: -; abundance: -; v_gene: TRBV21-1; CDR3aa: CASSPPSGGPYNEQFF; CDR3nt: TGTGCCAGCAGCCCCCCGTCGGGAGGCCCCTACAATGAGCAGTTCTTC
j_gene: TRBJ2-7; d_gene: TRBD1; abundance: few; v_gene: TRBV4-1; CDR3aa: CASSQGQGSYEQYF; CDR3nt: TGCGCCAGCAGCCAAGGACAGGGTTCCTACGAGCAGTACTTC
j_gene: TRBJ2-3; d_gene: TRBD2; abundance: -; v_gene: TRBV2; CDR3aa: CASSERLAGAGDTQYF; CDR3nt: TGTGCCAGCAGTGAACGGCTAGCGGGAGCGGGAGATACGCAGTATTTT
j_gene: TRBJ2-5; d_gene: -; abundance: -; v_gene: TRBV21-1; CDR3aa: CASNRQVLKTQYF; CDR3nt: TGTGCCAGCAACCGACAGGTCTTAAAGACCCAGTACTTC
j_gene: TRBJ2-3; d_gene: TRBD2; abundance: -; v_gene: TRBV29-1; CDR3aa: CSVGSGGTDTQYF; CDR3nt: TGCAGCGTTGGGAGCGGGGGCACAGATACGCAGTATTTT
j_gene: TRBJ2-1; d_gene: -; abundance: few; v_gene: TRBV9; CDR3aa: CASSETGSSYNEQFF; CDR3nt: TGTGCCAGCAGCGAAACCGGGAGCTCCTACAATGAGCAGTTCTTC
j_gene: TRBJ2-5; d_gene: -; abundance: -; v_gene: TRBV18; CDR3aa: CASSPRREEETQYF; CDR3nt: TGTGCCAGCTCACCCCGCAGGGAAGAAGAGACCCAGTACTTC
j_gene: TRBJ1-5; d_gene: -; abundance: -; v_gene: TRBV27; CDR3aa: CASSPSQGLDPQHF; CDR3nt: TGTGCCAGCAGTCCATCACAGGGATTGGACCCCCAGCATTTT
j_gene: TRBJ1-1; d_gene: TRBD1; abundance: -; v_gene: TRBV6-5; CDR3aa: CASRTGRRNTEAFF; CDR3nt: TGTGCCAGCAGGACAGGGCGGAGGAACACTGAAGCTTTCTTT
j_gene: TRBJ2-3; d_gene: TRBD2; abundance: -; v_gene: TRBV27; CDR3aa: CASSFSGRVGTDTQYF; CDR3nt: TGTGCCAGCAGTTTTAGCGGGAGGGTTGGCACAGATACGCAGTATTTT
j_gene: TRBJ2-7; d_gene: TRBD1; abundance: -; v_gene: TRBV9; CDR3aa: CASSERTGGEQYF; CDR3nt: TGTGCTAGCAGCGAGCGAACAGGGGGCGAGCAGTACTTC
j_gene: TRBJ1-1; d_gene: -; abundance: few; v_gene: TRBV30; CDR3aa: CAGTSQVNTEAFF; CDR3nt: TGTGCCGGGACCTCACAGGTAAACACTGAAGCTTTCTTT
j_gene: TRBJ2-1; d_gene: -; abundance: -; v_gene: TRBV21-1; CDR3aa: CASSKATLLTHNEQFF; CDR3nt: TGTGCCAGCAGCAAGGCTACTCTTCTGACTCACAATGAGCAGTTCTTC
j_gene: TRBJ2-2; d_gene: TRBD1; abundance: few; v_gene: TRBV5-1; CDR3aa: CASSPSTGGSNTGELFF; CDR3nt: TGCGCCAGCAGCCCTTCAACAGGGGGCTCGAACACCGGGGAGCTGTTTTTT
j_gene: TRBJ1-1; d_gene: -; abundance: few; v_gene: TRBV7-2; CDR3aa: CASSLAQGGTEAFF; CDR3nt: TGTGCCAGCAGCTTAGCGCAGGGAGGCACTGAAGCTTTCTTT
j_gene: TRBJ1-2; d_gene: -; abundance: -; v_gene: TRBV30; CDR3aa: CAWSAAGAWGYTF; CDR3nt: TGTGCCTGGAGTGCCGCTGGGGCGTGGGGCTACACCTTC
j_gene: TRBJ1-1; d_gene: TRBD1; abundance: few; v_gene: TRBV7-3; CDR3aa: CASSWGQGTEAFF; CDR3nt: TGTGCCAGCAGCTGGGGACAGGGCACTGAAGCTTTCTTT
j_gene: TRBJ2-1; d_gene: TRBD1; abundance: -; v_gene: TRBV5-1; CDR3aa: CASSLEGRGSRNEQFF; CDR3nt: TGCGCCAGCAGCTTGGAAGGCAGGGGGTCGAGGAATGAGCAGTTCTTC